This TCR beta chain was documented in a study of OX40 agonist ivuxolimab in advanced cancers. The protocol was immunoSEQ multiplex PCR, while the TCRdb copy is restricted to in-frame clones and leaves out a portion. The sample shows around 38,000 clones, 82% of them seen only once. The CDR3 runs to 12 residues. Germline V gene data show CDR1 as SNHLY and CDR2 as FYNNEI. Deletions cut 6 bases from V and 6 bases from J, with 12 bases between. The origin of this receptor is an adult with an advanced solid tumor such as melanoma, head and neck, liver or kidney cancer. The chain recombines TRBV2 with TRBJ2-7, with D tentatively TRBD1 or TRBD2 (5 bases each). Sequencing used CD4+ or CD8+ T cells sorted from blood, obtained in a trial of the OX40 agonist ivuxolimab. CDR3 in amino acids: CASRGGGFEQYF. The CDR3, as DNA: TGTGCCAGCAGAGGTGGGGGTTTCGAGCAGTACTTC.